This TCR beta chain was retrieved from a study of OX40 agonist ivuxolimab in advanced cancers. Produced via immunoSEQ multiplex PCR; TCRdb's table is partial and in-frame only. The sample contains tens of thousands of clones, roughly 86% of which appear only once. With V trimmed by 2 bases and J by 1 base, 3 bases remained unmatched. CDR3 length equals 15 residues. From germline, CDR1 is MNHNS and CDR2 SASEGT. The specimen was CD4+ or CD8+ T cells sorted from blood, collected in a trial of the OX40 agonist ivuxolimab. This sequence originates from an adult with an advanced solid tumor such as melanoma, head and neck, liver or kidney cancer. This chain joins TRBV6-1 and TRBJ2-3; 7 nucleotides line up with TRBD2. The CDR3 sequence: CASSELAVGTDTQYF. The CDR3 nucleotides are TGTGCCAGCAGTGAACTAGCGGTAGGCACAGATACGCAGTATTTT.